The 26 T cell receptor beta chains in this list originate from one sample, sequenced in a study of cytomegalovirus exposure and HLA in healthy donors. This PCR relied on a set of 60 Vbeta primers and 13 Jbeta primers. Produced via immunoSEQ multiplex PCR; TCRdb's table is partial and in-frame only. The top ten hold more than 5% of the sample, which has roughly 78,000 clones, about 60% seen once. The sample taken for sequencing was PBMCs. The receptors were gathered from a man aged 25 to 40 in good health and CMV-seropositive.

The chain uses TRBV6-5 and TRBJ1-5; D uncertain. This CDR3 is built from 15 residues. The germline gives CDR1 MNHEY, CDR2 SVGAGI. V shed 5 bases and J shed 7 bases, with 18 bases lying between them. CDR3 bases: TGTGCCAGCAGTGGCTCAGCGGCCTCAAGGCAGCCCCAGCATTTT. It encodes CASSGSAASRQPQHF.

The chain couples TRBV4-1 to TRBJ1-2; the match to TRBD1 covers 9 bases. V shed 3 bases, J shed 6 bases, and the junction held 11 bases outside the gene matches. Germline CDR1 reads MGHRA; CDR2 reads YSYEKL. CDR3 length equals 16 residues. The CDR3 loop is CASSQGTGTGRNGYTF. The CDR3 DNA reads TGCGCCAGCAGCCAGGGCACCGGGACAGGGCGAAATGGCTACACCTTC.

The gene calls are TRBV5-5 and TRBJ2-5, with 7 nucleotides matching TRBD1. The length of the CDR3 is 13 residues. The germline gives CDR1 SGHKS, CDR2 YYEKEE (reference sequence). The V and J ends lost 2 bases and 3 bases, in that order; junction bases with no gene match: 1. This chain's CDR3 is CASSFDREETQYF. CDR3 DNA sequence: TGTGCCAGCAGCTTTGACAGGGAAGAGACCCAGTACTTC.

This clone was counted only a few times. The chain is built from TRBV18 and TRBJ1-4, with D possibly being TRBD1 (6 bases). Trimming left V 0 bases short and J 7 bases short, with 12 bases between. The germline CDR1 and CDR2 sequences are KGHSH and LQKENI. The CDR3 is 15 amino acids. CDR3 residues: CASSPPQGWGEKLFF. Here the CDR3 DNA reads TGTGCCAGCTCACCACCACAGGGATGGGGTGAAAAACTGTTTTTT.

The chain links TRBV4-1 to TRBJ2-5; 7 bases align to TRBD1. Germline V gene sequence: CDR1 MGHRA, CDR2 YSYEKL. The trim removed 4 bases at V and 2 bases at J, leaving 7 bases unmatched. The CDR3 loop spans 15 amino acids. CDR3 nucleotides: TGCGCCAGCAGCCTCCGGGACAGAACTCAAGAGACCCAGTACTTC. Residues: CASSLRDRTQETQYF.

This clone was seen once. As DNA, the CDR3 is TGTGCCAGCAATTCCCGGGACACTTTCTACGAGCAGTACTTC. Amino acids: CASNSRDTFYEQYF. This sequence joins TRBV13 and TRBJ2-7, with D possibly matching TRBD1 (6 bases). The germline V gene has CDR1 PRHDT and CDR2 FYEKMQ (reference sequence). V shed 7 bases and J shed 3 bases, with 16 bases lying between them. CDR3 length: 14 amino acids.

The chain is built from TRBV28 and TRBJ2-7, with TRBD1 matching over 9 bases. CDR3 length: 15 residues. The germline V gene encodes CDR1 MDHEN and CDR2 SYDVKM. The trim removed 5 bases at V and 3 bases at J, leaving 8 bases unmatched. The DNA of the CDR3 is TGTGCCAGCAGTCCAACCGGGACAGGGAACTACGAGCAGTACTTC. Amino acids: CASSPTGTGNYEQYF.

This chain connects TRBV2 to TRBJ2-7; the match to TRBD1 covers 8 bases. The CDR3 is 15 residues long. Unmatched junction bases numbered 8, after V lost 5 bases and J lost 2 bases. The germline CDR1 and CDR2 sequences are SNHLY and FYNNEI. Here the CDR3 reads CASSLGTGDTYEQYF. The DNA of the CDR3 is TGTGCCAGCAGTCTTGGGACAGGTGATACCTACGAGCAGTACTTC. Full variable domain (outside the CDR3, taken from reference TRBV2 and TRBJ2-7): EPEVTQTPSHQVTQMGQEVILRCVPISNHLYFYWYRQILGQKVEFLVSFYNNEISEKSEIFDDQFSVERPDGSNFTLKIRSTKLEDSAMYFCASSLGTGDTYEQYFGPGTRLTVT.

This clone was detected a few times. As DNA, the CDR3 is TGTGCCAGTAGTATAGATCAAACAGCCTCCAAGTGGGACGAGCAGTACTTC. Translated, it gives CASSIDQTASKWDEQYF. The rearrangement links TRBV19 to TRBJ2-7; the D is unclear. The CDR3 totals 17 residues. V shed 0 bases and J shed 5 bases, with 20 bases lying between them. From germline, CDR1 is LNHDA and CDR2 SQIVND (reference sequence).

The rearrangement joins TRBV28 to TRBJ2-7; tentatively, D is TRBD1 (5 bases). V was pared by 2 bases and J by 5 bases, with 13 bases between. CDR1 and CDR2 from the germline V gene are MDHEN and SYDVKM. This CDR3 region has 14 residues. CDR3 residues: CASSLRGQGHEQYF. The CDR3 DNA is TGTGCCAGCAGTTTAAGAGGCCAGGGCCACGAGCAGTACTTC.

The chain has TRBV10-1 and TRBJ2-2; maybe TRBD1 (6 bases). The CDR3 spans 15 residues. The germline gives CDR1 WNHNN, CDR2 SYGVQD (reference sequence). Trimming took 1 base from V and 1 from J, leaving 7 bases between them. CDR3 DNA sequence: TGCGCCAGCAGTGAGTTGGGACAGAACACCGGGGAGCTGTTTTTT. Protein sequence: CASSELGQNTGELFF.

The V call is TRBV5-4, the J call TRBJ1-2; possibly TRBD1 for D (5 bases). There are 13 residues in the CDR3. Between the trimmed V and J ends, which lost 0 bases and 3 bases, there was a span of 6 bases. Germline assignment: CDR1 SGHNT and CDR2 YYREEE (reference sequence). As DNA, the CDR3 is TGTGCCAGCAGCTTGGTAGGGGACTATGGCTACACCTTC. Translated: CASSLVGDYGYTF.

The chain couples TRBV4-1 to TRBJ2-2, with D tentatively TRBD1 (5 bases). Germline loops: CDR1 MGHRA, CDR2 YSYEKL. The ends were cut back, 0 bases at V and 0 bases at J, with 8 bases in the middle. The CDR3 sequence is 16 residues long. The CDR3 here is CASSQETEANTGELFF. CDR3 DNA sequence: TGCGCCAGCAGCCAAGAGACAGAAGCGAACACCGGGGAGCTGTTTTTT.

The CDR3 region has the DNA TGCGCCAGCAGCCAAGAAGTCACAGGGGAACTCAATCAGCCCCAGCATTTT. This codes for CASSQEVTGELNQPQHF. The V call is TRBV4-3, the J call TRBJ1-5; 7 bases align to TRBD1. CDR1 and CDR2 (germline): LGHNA, YSLEER. The CDR3 is 17 residues long. Trimming at V came to 0 bases and at J to 3 bases, leaving 8 bases not matched to a gene.

This clone showed up just once. The J gene is TRBJ2-4, the V gene TRBV4-3; a weak D match, TRBD1 (5 bases). Germline CDR1 reads LGHNA; CDR2 reads YSLEER. The V end lost 6 bases, the J end lost 1 base, and 19 bases lay between the germline ends. This CDR3 region has 17 residues. CDR3 region: CASSPFYDSAAKNIQYF. The CDR3 DNA follows: TGCGCCAGCAGTCCCTTCTACGACAGCGCCGCCAAAAACATTCAGTACTTC.

This chain links TRBV30 with TRBJ2-7, with 7 nucleotides matching TRBD1. Germline CDR1 reads GTSNPN; CDR2 reads SVGIG (reference sequence). V was clipped by 2 bases and J by 2 bases; unmatched bases: 9. There are 15 residues in the CDR3. The CDR3 DNA is TGTGCCTGGAGTCCCGGGACAGTAGCCCCCTACGAGCAGTACTTC. Its translation: CAWSPGTVAPYEQYF.

This clone has just a few counts. The chain couples TRBV2 to TRBJ2-1, with 10 positions matching TRBD1. The CDR3 contains 13 residues. V gave up 5 bases and J gave up 7 bases; unmatched junction bases: 2. Germline loops: CDR1 SNHLY, CDR2 FYNNEI. CDR3 in amino acids: CASSKDRGNEQFF. Here the CDR3 DNA reads TGTGCCAGCAGTAAGGACAGGGGGAATGAGCAGTTCTTC.

The V and J genes are TRBV4-2 and TRBJ2-2; 11 bases match TRBD2. The germline CDR1 and CDR2 sequences are LGHNA and YNFKEQ. CDR3 size: 17 residues. Unmatched junction bases numbered 4, after V lost 3 bases and J lost 1 base. The DNA for the CDR3 is TGTGCCAGCAGCCAGGGACTAGCGGCAGGGAACACCGGGGAGCTGTTTTTT. It codes for CASSQGLAAGNTGELFF.

The chain has TRBV6-5 and TRBJ2-5; 9 bases fit TRBD1. The closer fit of TRBJ2-7 to the DNA end suggests the J call may be wrong. This CDR3 has 16 residues. The germline CDR1 and CDR2 sequences are MNHEY and SVGAGI. For the CDR3, the DNA is TGTGCCAGCAGTTCCAGAAGGACAGGGGACCCCCACGAGCAGTACTTC. This sequence encodes CASSSRRTGDPHEQYF.

In this sample, this clone turned up a few times. Here the CDR3 DNA reads TGCGCCAGCAGCTTGGAAGGCGGGAGGGCCCGGGGGACCTACGAGCAGTACTTC. Protein sequence: CASSLEGGRARGTYEQYF. This chain uses TRBV5-1 with TRBJ2-7, with TRBD2 identical over 9 bases. The CDR3 contains 18 residues. V trimming: 0 bases; J trimming: 2 bases; junction bases outside the gene matches: 12. The germline V gene encodes CDR1 SGHRS and CDR2 YFSETQ.

The chain carries TRBV7-7 and TRBJ2-2; possibly TRBD2 for D (5 bases). V was cut by 5 bases and J by 2 bases, with 15 bases left in between. Germline V lookup: CDR1 SSHAT, CDR2 FNYEAQ (reference sequence). The CDR3 is 16 residues long. CDR3 sequence: CASSNPDGVNTGELFF. The CDR3 nucleotides read TGTGCCAGCAGCAACCCGGACGGGGTTAACACCGGGGAGCTGTTTTTT.

The chain uses TRBV7-9 and TRBJ2-5; TRBD2 aligns across 12 bases. V lost 5 bases, J lost 5 bases, and 12 bases stayed unmatched. Germline V gene lookup returns CDR1 SEHNR and CDR2 FQNEAQ (reference sequence). This CDR3 is built from 17 residues. CDR3 DNA: TGTGCCAGCAGCGATTGTCGGACTAGCGGGACCTGTGAGACCCAGTACTTC. Translating it yields CASSDCRTSGTCETQYF. Supplemented by reference TRBV7-9 and TRBJ2-5, the full variable domain reads DTGVSQNPRHKITKRGQNVTFRCDPISEHNRLYWYRQTLGQGPEFLTYFQNEAQLEKSRLLSDRFSAERPKGSFSTLEIQRTEQGDSAMYLCASSDCRTSGTCETQYFGPGTRLLVL.

This chain links TRBV9 with TRBJ2-7; 7 bases map to TRBD2. Trimming at V came to 7 bases and at J to 3 bases, leaving 7 bases not matched to a gene. The CDR3 loop spans 13 amino acids. Germline V gene sequence: CDR1 SGDLS, CDR2 YYNGEE. The CDR3 DNA reads TGTGCCAGCTCTCTCGGGGGGAACTACGAGCAGTACTTC. Protein product: CASSLGGNYEQYF.

The CDR3 coding sequence is TGTGCCGGGGACAGGTTTTATGGCTACACCTTC. It specifies CAGDRFYGYTF. This sequence joins TRBV27 and TRBJ1-2; 8 bases are a match to TRBD1. The CDR3 consists of 11 residues. Unmatched junction bases numbered 4, after V lost 11 bases and J lost 5 bases. Germline CDR1 and CDR2: MNHEY and SMNVEV (reference sequence).

By share of the sample, this clone is medium-sized (0.01 to 0.1%). The CDR3 loop reads CASSGLGLALIGELFF. Here the CDR3 DNA reads TGTGCCAGCAGCGGACTAGGGCTAGCTTTAATCGGGGAGCTGTTTTTT. The V and J genes are TRBV6-6 and TRBJ2-2, with TRBD2 matching 7 bases. Germline V CDR1 and CDR2: MNHNY, SVGAGI (reference sequence). The trim removed 6 bases at V and 7 bases at J, leaving 14 bases unmatched. This CDR3 region has 16 residues.

This chain connects TRBV19 to TRBJ2-3; D not resolved. The germline gives CDR1 LNHDA, CDR2 SQIVND (reference sequence). This CDR3 has 14 residues. V gave up 4 bases and J gave up 2 bases, with 10 bases separating them. Here the CDR3 reads CASSKEQLTDTQYF. CDR3 DNA sequence: TGTGCCAGTAGTAAGGAACAGCTCACAGATACGCAGTATTTT.